This TCR beta chain came from a study of blood T cell repertoires in COVID-19. Produced via immunoSEQ multiplex PCR; TCRdb's table is partial and in-frame only. The table lists approximately 350,000 clones, more than 75% of them singletons. This CDR3 region has 17 residues. CDR1 and CDR2 (germline): MNHNS, SASEGT. Germline trimming cut 4 bases from V and 2 bases from J; bases unmatched to any gene: 11. The Seattle site enrolled patients during active infection and followed them longitudinally. The sample consisted of peripheral blood. This sequence was found in a woman between 45 and 65 years old with COVID-19, enrolled during active disease. The chain uses TRBV6-1 and TRBJ1-5, with 7 nucleotides matching TRBD1. The CDR3 is CASSARQGPVGNQPQHF. The CDR3 DNA is TGTGCCAGCAGTGCACGACAGGGTCCGGTGGGCAATCAGCCCCAGCATTTT.